The source of this T cell receptor beta chain is a study of response to subunit inactivated influenza vaccine. The CDR3 length is 14 residues. V was shortened by 2 bases and J by 5 bases, with 10 bases between the two germline ends. TCRdb reanalysed the RT-PCR reads using MiXCR and keeps one entry per CDR3 protein. Of some 550,000 distinct CDR3 sequences in the sample, around 25% were seen once. This clonotype was observed a few times. This sample was shared with a second study, whose subject was T cells expressing NK-cell markers. As that report states: TCR beta libraries carry UMIs added by 5'RACE template switching. Several experiments added an anti-gamma-delta TCR antibody to sort only alpha-beta TCR T cells.

The sample consisted of CD4+ T cells sorted from PBMCs, taken roughly 13 days after vaccination. The clonotype was recovered from a man aged 50 or older who received an inactivated influenza vaccine. The chain links TRBV12-3 or TRBV12-4 to TRBJ1-5, with D perhaps matching TRBD1 (5 bases). The CDR3 nucleotides read TGTGCCAGCAGTTTAAGGGGTCGGTATCAGCCCCAGCATTTT. It is translated as CASSLRGRYQPQHF.